These 25 T cell receptor beta chains were all obtained from the same sample, sequenced in a study of T cell repertoires in cytomegalovirus infection. A single record per CDR3 protein comes from TCRdb applying MiXCR to the reads. The table includes fewer than 400,000 distinct CDR3 sequences, 15% to 20% detected once. Sequenced input: PBMCs. The receptor set was obtained from a human donor in good health (CMV status not recorded). Some clones in this sample may be carry-over from other donors' samples.

This clonotype has ten or more counts. The J gene is TRBJ2-7, the V gene TRBV4-3; unclear D gene. V was pared by 0 bases and J by 3 bases, with 6 bases between. Germline V CDR1 and CDR2: LGHNA, YSLEER. The length of the CDR3 is 13 residues. CDR3 nucleotide sequence: TGCGCCAGCAGCCAAGATATTCTCTACGAGCAGTACTTC. Protein product: CASSQDILYEQYF.

This clonotype has ten or more counts. This chain links TRBV7-2 with TRBJ2-1; D uncertain. V was trimmed by 5 bases and J by 0 bases, leaving 8 bases between them. CDR1 is SGHTA and CDR2 is FQGNSA in the germline V gene. The CDR3 is 14 amino acids. The CDR3 region has the DNA TGTGCCAGCAGCCCCTCCAGCTCCTACAATGAGCAGTTCTTC. Amino acids: CASSPSSSYNEQFF. Full variable domain (remainder filled in from reference TRBV7-2 and TRBJ2-1): GAGVSQSPSNKVTEKGKDVELRCDPISGHTALYWYRQSLGQGLEFLIYFQGNSAPDKSGLPSDRFSAERTGGSVSTLTIQRTQQEDSAVYLCASSPSSSYNEQFFGPGTRLTVL.

The chain joins TRBV20-1 to TRBJ1-1, with D unresolved. CDR3 size: 15 residues. Trimming left V 4 bases short and J 4 bases short, with 19 bases between. In germline, CDR1 is DFQATT, CDR2 SNEGSKA (reference sequence). This chain's CDR3 is CSAIHPFQVGTEAFF. CDR3 sequence (DNA): TGCAGTGCTATACACCCTTTCCAGGTGGGCACTGAAGCTTTCTTT.

The chain employs TRBV2 and TRBJ2-1; unclear D gene. Germline V gene data show CDR1 as SNHLY and CDR2 as FYNNEI. Trimming cost V 3 bases and J 5 bases, with 8 bases left between them. This CDR3 is 13 amino acids long. CDR3 loop: CASSEETHNEQFF. The DNA of the CDR3 is TGTGCCAGCAGTGAGGAGACCCACAATGAGCAGTTCTTC.

This clonotype has a handful of counts. The J gene is TRBJ2-2, the V gene TRBV19, with D uncertain. CDR3 length: 12 amino acids. Germline-derived CDR1 and CDR2 are LNHDA and SQIVND (reference sequence). The V gene lost 5 bases and the J gene lost 8 bases, with 9 bases spanning the gap. The CDR3 region is CASSWAPGELFF. CDR3 DNA sequence: TGTGCCAGTAGTTGGGCCCCGGGGGAGCTGTTTTTT.

The rearrangement links TRBV7-2 to TRBJ2-2; D remains unclear. Trimming removed 3 bases at V and 1 base at J, with 9 bases between. Germline V CDR1 and CDR2: SGHTA, FQGNSA. The CDR3 consists of 15 residues. CDR3 protein: CASSFSPLNTGELFF. CDR3 nucleotides: TGTGCCAGCAGCTTCTCACCGTTGAACACCGGGGAGCTGTTTTTT.

This clonotype was observed at least ten times. The V gene is TRBV2, the J gene TRBJ1-2, with TRBD1 identical over 8 bases. The V segment lost 3 bases and the J segment 3 bases; nucleotides outside the gene matches: 6. The CDR3 extends over 15 amino acids. Germline V CDR1 and CDR2: SNHLY, FYNNEI. The DNA for the CDR3 is TGTGCCAGCAGTGAGAGCAGGGGGCCTTACTATGGCTACACCTTC. Amino acid sequence: CASSESRGPYYGYTF.

This clonotype was seen at least ten times. The chain is built from TRBV7-2 and TRBJ1-1; possible D gene TRBD1, 5 bases. Germline values: CDR1 SGHTA, CDR2 FQGNSA. V was cut by 5 bases and J by 11 bases, with 24 bases left in between. The CDR3 sequence is 15 residues long. CDR3 bases: TGTGCCAGCAGCCTCCGTCCGGGACTTCCCCTGGGGGCTTTCTTT. The encoded protein is CASSLRPGLPLGAFF.

The chain couples TRBV28 to TRBJ1-5; 7 nucleotides agree with TRBD1. This CDR3 contains 17 residues. V shed 6 bases and J 4 bases; nucleotides not matched to a gene: 15. Looked up from germline, CDR1 is MDHEN and CDR2 is SYDVKM. The CDR3 DNA reads as TGTGCCAGCAGCTCGGACAGGTTCTTTTTACGGAATCAGCCCCAGCATTTT. Its translation: CASSSDRFFLRNQPQHF.

This sequence joins TRBV24-1 and TRBJ1-2; D remains ambiguous. CDR1 is KGHDR, CDR2 SFDVKD, per germline. The CDR3 covers 13 residues. The V and J ends lost 3 bases and 3 bases respectively, with 7 bases between them. CDR3: CATSDPLDYGYTF. The CDR3, as DNA: TGTGCCACCAGTGATCCCCTGGACTATGGCTACACCTTC.

This chain uses TRBV5-6 with TRBJ1-2; D is perhaps TRBD1 (6 bases). Germline lookup yields CDR1 SGHDT and CDR2 YYEEEE. V gave up 4 bases and J gave up 4 bases, with 14 bases separating them. The CDR3 totals 14 residues. The chain's CDR3 is CASSSVDRPYGYTF. DNA for the CDR3: TGTGCCAGCAGCAGCGTGGACAGACCCTATGGCTACACCTTC.

J is TRBJ1-4 and V is TRBV7-2, with D unresolved. The CDR3 is 14 residues long. In germline, CDR1 is SGHTA, CDR2 FQGNSA. V was pared by 5 bases and J by 5 bases, with 12 bases between. CDR3 bases: TGTGCCAGCAGCCCCCCTGGGCCCAATGAAAAACTGTTTTTT. Translation gives CASSPPGPNEKLFF.

This clonotype showed up many times. DNA of the CDR3: TGTGCCAGCAGCTTAATTGCGGGAGGAGATACGCAGTATTTT. Translated: CASSLIAGGDTQYF. The genes are TRBV7-9 and TRBJ2-3, with 8 positions matching TRBD2. There are 14 residues in the CDR3. V lost 2 bases, J lost 5 bases, and 3 bases stayed unmatched. Looked up from germline, CDR1 is SEHNR and CDR2 is FQNEAQ (reference sequence).

The chain carries TRBV4-2 and TRBJ1-2; possible D gene TRBD1, 6 bases. CDR1 is LGHNA and CDR2 is YNFKEQ in the germline V gene. This CDR3 contains 15 residues. Between the trimmed V and J ends, which lost 0 bases and 2 bases, there was a span of 10 bases. The CDR3 here is CASSQDRGVNYGYTF. The CDR3, as DNA: TGTGCCAGCAGCCAAGATAGGGGGGTCAACTATGGCTACACCTTC.

Ten or more counts support this clonotype. The CDR3 bases are TGTGCCAGCAGCTCATATACAGGGGACCAAGAGACCCAGTACTTC. It yields the protein CASSSYTGDQETQYF. The chain combines TRBV7-2 with TRBJ2-5; 7 bases match TRBD1. Germline-derived CDR1 and CDR2 are SGHTA and FQGNSA. This CDR3 has 15 amino acids. The trim removed 4 bases at V and 0 bases at J, leaving 5 bases unmatched.

The chain recombines TRBV19 with TRBJ1-1; the D gene is possibly TRBD1 (5 bases). The CDR3 runs 14 residues. Germline V gene data show CDR1 as LNHDA and CDR2 as SQIVND (reference sequence). V was trimmed by 6 bases and J by 0 bases, leaving 11 bases between them. The CDR3 reads CASSVRALNTEAFF. The CDR3 nucleotides read TGTGCCAGTAGCGTCAGGGCGTTGAACACTGAAGCTTTCTTT.

The chain carries TRBV5-1 and TRBJ1-2; D is ambiguous. The CDR3 extends over 13 amino acids. V was trimmed by 4 bases and J by 8 bases, leaving 15 bases between them. CDR1 SGHRS and CDR2 YFSETQ come from the germline V gene. The CDR3 DNA follows: TGCGCCAGCAGCGTCTCCGCCCCCGAGGGCTACACCTTC. Its translation: CASSVSAPEGYTF.

This clonotype has more than one count but fewer than ten. V gene TRBV7-2 combines with J gene TRBJ1-2, with a tentative D call TRBD1 (5 bases). CDR3 length equals 14 residues. CDR1 is SGHTA and CDR2 is FQGNSA in the germline V gene. V lost 2 bases, J lost 5 bases, and 12 bases lay in between. The CDR3 bases are TGTGCCAGCAGCTTAACCTCGCAGGGTTATGGCTACACCTTC. It yields the protein CASSLTSQGYGYTF.

This chain uses TRBV2 with TRBJ2-2; D might be TRBD1 (5 bases). The length of the CDR3 is 14 residues. Germline V gene lookup returns CDR1 SNHLY and CDR2 FYNNEI. The germline V and J ends were trimmed by 5 bases and 1 base, with 8 bases remaining between them. The chain's CDR3 is CASSIDRNTGELFF. The CDR3 region has the DNA TGTGCCAGCAGTATCGACAGGAACACCGGGGAGCTGTTTTTT. Based on the CDR3 plus reference TRBV2 and TRBJ2-2, the full variable domain is EPEVTQTPSHQVTQMGQEVILRCVPISNHLYFYWYRQILGQKVEFLVSFYNNEISEKSEIFDDQFSVERPDGSNFTLKIRSTKLEDSAMYFCASSIDRNTGELFFGEGSRLTVL.

This clonotype showed up many times. The CDR3: CASSLTSGFGDTQYF. The CDR3 nucleotides are TGTGCCAGCAGCTTAACGTCAGGGTTTGGTGATACGCAGTATTTT. The chain employs TRBV7-8 and TRBJ2-3; tentatively, D is TRBD1 (5 bases). This CDR3 spans 15 amino acids. Germline CDR1 SGHVS, CDR2 FQNEAQ. V lost 2 bases and J lost 6, with 15 bases in between.

This clonotype was seen at least ten times. The chain recombines TRBV7-2 with TRBJ1-2; D remains ambiguous. V shed 2 bases and J shed 0 bases, with 4 bases lying between them. The CDR3 contains 13 residues. Germline lookup yields CDR1 SGHTA and CDR2 FQGNSA. The CDR3 nucleotides read TGTGCCAGCAGCTTACCACCTAACTATGGCTACACCTTC. It codes for CASSLPPNYGYTF. Looking up the rest from reference TRBV7-2 and TRBJ1-2 gives the full variable domain: GAGVSQSPSNKVTEKGKDVELRCDPISGHTALYWYRQSLGQGLEFLIYFQGNSAPDKSGLPSDRFSAERTGGSVSTLTIQRTQQEDSAVYLCASSLPPNYGYTFGSGTRLTVV.

The rearrangement links TRBV6-2 or TRBV6-3 to TRBJ2-7; 11 bases align to TRBD2. The CDR3 extends over 16 amino acids. Germline loops: CDR1 MNHEY, CDR2 SVGEGT. V lost 6 bases to trimming and J lost 6 bases; unmatched junction nucleotides: 13. The CDR3 bases are TGTGCCAGCAGATCCGCAATTAGCGGGAGGGCCGTCGAGCAGTACTTC. It yields the protein CASRSAISGRAVEQYF.

At least ten counts were recorded for this clonotype. V and J are TRBV12-3 or TRBV12-4 and TRBJ2-1, with TRBD2 matching 11 bases. The CDR3 is made up of 19 amino acids. The V gene end was trimmed by 3 bases and the J gene end by 0 bases; junction bases not matched to a gene: 10. The CDR3 nucleotides are TGTGCCAGCAGTTTCTTTGGACTAGCGGGCCGAAGCTCCTACAATGAGCAGTTCTTC. It codes for CASSFFGLAGRSSYNEQFF.

About this clonotype: A much larger clone differs by one base, so this may be a read error. The V and J genes are TRBV12-3 or TRBV12-4 and TRBJ2-4; possible D gene TRBD1, 5 bases. The CDR3 is made up of 18 amino acids. Trimming left V 6 bases short and J 1 base short, with 22 bases between. The CDR3 here is CASSRRGVDPGAKNIQYF. The CDR3 region has the DNA TGTGCCAGCAGCCGACGTGGTGTCGATCCAGGGGCCAAAAACATTCAGTACTTC.

This clonotype was observed many times. The rearrangement joins TRBV7-2 to TRBJ2-5; 8 nucleotides align to TRBD2. The junction had 4 bases not matched to a gene; V was cut back by 1 base and J by 0 bases. The CDR3 has 16 residues. Per germline, CDR1 SGHTA and CDR2 FQGNSA. The CDR3 DNA sequence: TGTGCCAGCAGCTTAGGTAGCGGGACCCACCAAGAGACCCAGTACTTC. Protein product: CASSLGSGTHQETQYF.